Reported below is one TCR beta chain. The antigen remains undetermined. CDR3 length: 13 residues. Germline CDR1 and CDR2: MNHNS and SASEGT. Trimming removed 2 bases at V and 1 base at J, with 5 bases between. The assay was immunoSEQ multiplex PCR, and TCRdb's table has in-frame clones only and misses some. The data show around 150,000 clones, just over 90% seen once. The sample originates from a study of T cell responses to AZD1222 COVID-19 vaccine. Overall study findings and caveats: At study baseline, merely several AZD1222 recipients were seropositive. Donors were mostly white British, more females; clonal diversity possibly underestimated. With dominance at 160-218 and 743-854, vaccine-associated CD4 TCRs spanned spike.

The chain joins TRBV6-1 to TRBJ1-1; unclear D gene. The TCR sequence derives from an adult in good health. The starting material was peripheral blood, obtained on day 0 of MenACWY control vaccination. The DNA for the CDR3 is TGTGCCAGCAGTGAAACTAGGAACACTGAAGCTTTCTTT. It codes for CASSETRNTEAFF.